This T cell receptor (beta chain) was recovered during a study of cytotoxic CD8 clonotypes in ibrutinib-treated CLL. Across the whole study: Enrolment comprised around twelve relapsed/refractory and 15 treatment-naive patients; 17 to 18 were IGHV unmutated.

Notes on this clone: What it recognizes is unknown.

Findings of the study overall: Progressing patients had sampling times that differed from those of sustained-remission patients.

Profiling relied on immunoSEQ multiplex PCR, and the TCRdb table lists in-frame clones only, not all of them. The top ten hold about 4.3% of the sample, which has about 160,000 clones, 70% to 85% seen once. Germline loops: CDR1 SGHTS, CDR2 YDEGEE. The V end was cut by 2 bases, the J end by 8 bases, with 16 bases between. CDR3 length equals 14 residues. Frozen PBMC stocks contributed roughly 2.1 micrograms of genomic DNA to the TCR beta libraries. This specimen consisted of PBMCs, obtained after 24 months of ibrutinib treatment. This receptor was identified in a human donor with chronic lymphocytic leukemia. The chain uses TRBV5-8 and TRBJ1-2; unclear D gene. The CDR3 spells CASSFDRPLGGYTF. The CDR3 coding sequence is TGTGCCAGCAGCTTTGACCGGCCCTTAGGAGGCTACACCTTC.